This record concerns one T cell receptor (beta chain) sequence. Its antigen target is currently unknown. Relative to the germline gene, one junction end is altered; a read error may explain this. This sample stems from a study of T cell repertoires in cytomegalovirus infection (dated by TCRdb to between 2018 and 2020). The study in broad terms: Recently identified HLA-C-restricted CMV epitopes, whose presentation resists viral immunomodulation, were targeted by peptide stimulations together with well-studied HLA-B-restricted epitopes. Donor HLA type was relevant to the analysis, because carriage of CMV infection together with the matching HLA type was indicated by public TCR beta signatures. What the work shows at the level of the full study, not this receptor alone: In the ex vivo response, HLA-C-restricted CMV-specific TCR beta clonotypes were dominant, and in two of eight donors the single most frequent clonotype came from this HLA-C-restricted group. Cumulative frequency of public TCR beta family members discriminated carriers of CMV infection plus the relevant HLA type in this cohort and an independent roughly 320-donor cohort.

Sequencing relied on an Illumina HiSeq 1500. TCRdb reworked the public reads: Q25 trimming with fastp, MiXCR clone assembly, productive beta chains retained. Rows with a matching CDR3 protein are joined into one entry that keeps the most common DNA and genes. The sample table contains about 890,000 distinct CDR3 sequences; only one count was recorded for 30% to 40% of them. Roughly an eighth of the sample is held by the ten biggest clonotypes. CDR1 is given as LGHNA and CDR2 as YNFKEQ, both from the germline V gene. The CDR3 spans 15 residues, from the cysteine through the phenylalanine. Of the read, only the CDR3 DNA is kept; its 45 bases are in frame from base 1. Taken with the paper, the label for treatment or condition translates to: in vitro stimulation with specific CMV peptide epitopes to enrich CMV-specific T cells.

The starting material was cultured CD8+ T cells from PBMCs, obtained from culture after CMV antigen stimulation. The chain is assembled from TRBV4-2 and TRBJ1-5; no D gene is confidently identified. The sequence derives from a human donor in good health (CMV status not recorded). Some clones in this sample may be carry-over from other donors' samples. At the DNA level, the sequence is TGTGTCAGCAGCCAAGAGGTCAGTTCCAATCAGCCCCAGCATTTT. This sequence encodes CVSSQEVSSNQPQHF.